The entry that follows covers one T cell receptor beta chain sequence. This may come from a read error, since a much larger clone is one base off. TCR alpha and beta CDR3 regions were amplified from RNA using iRepertoire nested multiplex PCR. For one-step reverse transcription and amplification, 100-400 ng of tissue mRNA or PBMC total RNA was used. TCRdb recomputed calls from the multiplex PCR reads with MiXCR, one row per CDR3 protein. The sample lists more than 350,000 distinct CDR3 sequences; around 45% were seen once. CDR1 and CDR2 from the germline V gene are MDHEN and SYDVKM. V shed 7 bases and J shed 1 base, with 13 bases lying between them. This CDR3 spans 14 amino acids. These data come from a study of glioma-infiltrating T cells.

The receptor's source is a human donor with low-grade glioma or glioblastoma, undergoing nonglioma brain surgery, or in good health (not recorded which). Sequencing input: glioma tissue, nonneoplastic brain tissue, or PBMCs (not recorded which). V gene TRBV28 combines with J gene TRBJ1-1; D gene uncertain. CDR3 nucleotide sequence: TGTGCCAGCACGGGTCGAGGGTCGAACACTGAAGCTTTCTTT. Its protein product is CASTGRGSNTEAFF.